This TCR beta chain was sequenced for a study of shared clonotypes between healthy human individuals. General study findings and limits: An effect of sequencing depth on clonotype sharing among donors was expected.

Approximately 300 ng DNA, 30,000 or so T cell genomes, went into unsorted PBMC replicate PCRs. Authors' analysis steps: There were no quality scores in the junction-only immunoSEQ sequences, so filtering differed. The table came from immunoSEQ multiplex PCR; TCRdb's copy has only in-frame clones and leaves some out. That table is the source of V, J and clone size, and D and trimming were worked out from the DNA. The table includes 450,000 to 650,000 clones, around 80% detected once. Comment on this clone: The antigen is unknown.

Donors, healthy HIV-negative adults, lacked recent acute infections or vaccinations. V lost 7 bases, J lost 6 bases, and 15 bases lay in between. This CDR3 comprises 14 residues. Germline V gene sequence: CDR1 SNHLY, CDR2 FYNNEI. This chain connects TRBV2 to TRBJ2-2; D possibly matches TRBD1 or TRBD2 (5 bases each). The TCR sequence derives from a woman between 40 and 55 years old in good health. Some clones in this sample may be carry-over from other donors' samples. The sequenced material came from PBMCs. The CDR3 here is CASNRDHGAGELFF. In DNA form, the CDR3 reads TGTGCCAGCAATCGGGACCACGGGGCCGGGGAGCTGTTTTTT. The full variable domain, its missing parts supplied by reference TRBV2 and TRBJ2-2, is EPEVTQTPSHQVTQMGQEVILRCVPISNHLYFYWYRQILGQKVEFLVSFYNNEISEKSEIFDDQFSVERPDGSNFTLKIRSTKLEDSAMYFCASNRDHGAGELFFGEGSRLTVL.